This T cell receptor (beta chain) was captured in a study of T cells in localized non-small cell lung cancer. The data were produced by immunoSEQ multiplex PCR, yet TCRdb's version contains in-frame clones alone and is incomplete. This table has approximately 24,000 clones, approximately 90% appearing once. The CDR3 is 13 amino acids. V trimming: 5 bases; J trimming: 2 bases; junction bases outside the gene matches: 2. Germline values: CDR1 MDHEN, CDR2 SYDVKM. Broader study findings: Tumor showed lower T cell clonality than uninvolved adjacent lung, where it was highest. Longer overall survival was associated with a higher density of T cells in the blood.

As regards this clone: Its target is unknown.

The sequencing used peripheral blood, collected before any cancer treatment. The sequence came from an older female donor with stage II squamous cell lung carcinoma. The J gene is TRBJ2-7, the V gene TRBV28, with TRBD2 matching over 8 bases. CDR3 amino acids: CASSHGGAYEQYF. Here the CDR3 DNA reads TGTGCCAGCAGTCACGGGGGGGCCTACGAGCAGTACTTC.